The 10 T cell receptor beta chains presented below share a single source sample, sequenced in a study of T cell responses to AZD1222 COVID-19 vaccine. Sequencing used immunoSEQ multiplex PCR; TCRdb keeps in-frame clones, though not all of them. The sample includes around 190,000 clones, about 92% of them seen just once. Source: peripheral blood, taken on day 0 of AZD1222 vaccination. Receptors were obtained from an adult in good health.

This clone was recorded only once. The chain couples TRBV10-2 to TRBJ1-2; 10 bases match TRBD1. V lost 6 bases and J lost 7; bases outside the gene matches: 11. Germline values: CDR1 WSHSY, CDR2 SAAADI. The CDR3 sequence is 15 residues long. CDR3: CASRDRGTGASGYTF. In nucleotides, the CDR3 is TGCGCCAGCAGGGACCGGGGGACAGGGGCGAGTGGCTACACCTTC.

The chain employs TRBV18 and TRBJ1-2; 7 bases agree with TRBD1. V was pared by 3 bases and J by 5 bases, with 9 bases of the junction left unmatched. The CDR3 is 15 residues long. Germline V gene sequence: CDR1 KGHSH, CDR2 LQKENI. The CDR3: CASSPGAQGTYGYTF. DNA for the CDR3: TGTGCCAGCTCACCCGGAGCACAGGGGACATATGGCTACACCTTC.

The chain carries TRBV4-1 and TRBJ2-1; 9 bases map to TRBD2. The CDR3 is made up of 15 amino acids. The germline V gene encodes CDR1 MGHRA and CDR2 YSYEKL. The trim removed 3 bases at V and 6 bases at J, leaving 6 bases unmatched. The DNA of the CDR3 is TGCGCCAGCAGCCAGGCGGGGGGGCCCGCCAATGAGCAGTTCTTC. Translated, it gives CASSQAGGPANEQFF.

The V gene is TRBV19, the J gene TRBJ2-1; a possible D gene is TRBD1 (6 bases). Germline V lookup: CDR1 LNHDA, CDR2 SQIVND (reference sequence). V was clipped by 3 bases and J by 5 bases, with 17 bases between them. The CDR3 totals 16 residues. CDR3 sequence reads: CASSIKPGALNNEQFF. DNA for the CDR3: TGTGCCAGTAGTATCAAGCCAGGGGCGCTAAACAATGAGCAGTTCTTC.

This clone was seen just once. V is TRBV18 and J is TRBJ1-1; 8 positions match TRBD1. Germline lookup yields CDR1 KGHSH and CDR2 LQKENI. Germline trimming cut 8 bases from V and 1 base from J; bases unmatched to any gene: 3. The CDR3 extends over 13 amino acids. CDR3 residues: CASTGQGNTEAFF. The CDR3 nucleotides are TGTGCCAGCACTGGACAGGGGAACACTGAAGCTTTCTTT.

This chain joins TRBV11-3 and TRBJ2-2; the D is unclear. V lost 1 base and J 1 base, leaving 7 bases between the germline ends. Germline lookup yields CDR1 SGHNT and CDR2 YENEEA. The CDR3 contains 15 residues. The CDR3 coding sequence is TGTGCCAGCAGCTTAGGGCCAAAGAACACCGGGGAGCTGTTTTTT. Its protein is CASSLGPKNTGELFF.

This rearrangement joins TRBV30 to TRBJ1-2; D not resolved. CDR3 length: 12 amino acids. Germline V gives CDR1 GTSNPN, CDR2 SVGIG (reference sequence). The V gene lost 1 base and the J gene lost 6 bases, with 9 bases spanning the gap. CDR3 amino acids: CAWSGGWNGYTF. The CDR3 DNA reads TGTGCCTGGAGTGGGGGATGGAATGGCTACACCTTC.

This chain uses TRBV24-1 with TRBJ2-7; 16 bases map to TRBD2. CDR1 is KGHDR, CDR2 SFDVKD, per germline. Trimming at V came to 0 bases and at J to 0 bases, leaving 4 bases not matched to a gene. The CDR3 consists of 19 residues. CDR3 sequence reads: CATSDLHGTSGGVSYEQYF. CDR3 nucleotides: TGTGCCACCAGTGATTTGCATGGGACTAGCGGGGGGGTCTCCTACGAGCAGTACTTC.

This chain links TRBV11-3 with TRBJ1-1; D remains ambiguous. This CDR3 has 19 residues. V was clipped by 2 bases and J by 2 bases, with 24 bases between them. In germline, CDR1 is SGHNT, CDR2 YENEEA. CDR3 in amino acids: CASSLSPVPGPGLNTEAFF. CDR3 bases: TGTGCCAGCAGCTTATCCCCAGTTCCGGGCCCCGGGCTAAACACTGAAGCTTTCTTT.

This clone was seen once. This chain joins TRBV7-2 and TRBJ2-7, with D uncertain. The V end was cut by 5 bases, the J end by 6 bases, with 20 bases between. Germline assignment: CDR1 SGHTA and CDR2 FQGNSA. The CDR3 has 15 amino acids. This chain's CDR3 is CASSPSRIPTGEQYF. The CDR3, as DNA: TGTGCCAGCAGCCCCAGTAGGATCCCAACGGGCGAGCAGTACTTC. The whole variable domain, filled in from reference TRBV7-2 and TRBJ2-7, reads GAGVSQSPSNKVTEKGKDVELRCDPISGHTALYWYRQSLGQGLEFLIYFQGNSAPDKSGLPSDRFSAERTGGSVSTLTIQRTQQEDSAVYLCASSPSRIPTGEQYFGPGTRLTVT.